This T cell receptor beta chain comes out of a study of read filtering for tumor transcriptome and immune sequencing. Study-level information: Patients were approximately 18 male and around 13 female, mean age approximately 70 years, range roughly 47 to 80. Whole-transcriptome libraries were prepared after DNase treatment. TCR-mapped reads were about 4 to 11 million with IR-seq versus about 80 to 1273 with RNA-seq.

This clonotype was seen ten or more times. What it binds is not known. Germline loops: CDR1 SNHLY, CDR2 FYNNEI. V lost 5 bases to trimming and J lost 0 bases, with 11 bases between them. This CDR3 is built from 15 residues. Study results and caveats: Compared with RNA-seq, IR-seq gave much higher clonotype depth and reliability.

The library was built from approximately 400 ng RNA with molecular barcoded adaptors for alpha/delta and beta/gamma chains. TCRdb analysed the reads with MiXCR anew, one entry per CDR3 protein. The sample lists about 61,000 distinct CDR3 sequences; roughly 19% were seen once. The sequence was obtained from a donor aged 40 or older with multiple myeloma. Sequencing used a population of CD138-negative cells sorted from bone marrow. The chain links TRBV2 to TRBJ1-5, with no clear D. CDR3 residues: CASSPTDDSNQPQHF. CDR3 DNA: TGTGCCAGCAGTCCGACGGATGATAGCAATCAGCCCCAGCATTTT. The variable domain in full, completed from reference TRBV2 and TRBJ1-5, reads EPEVTQTPSHQVTQMGQEVILRCVPISNHLYFYWYRQILGQKVEFLVSFYNNEISEKSEIFDDQFSVERPDGSNFTLKIRSTKLEDSAMYFCASSPTDDSNQPQHFGDGTRLSIL.